The T cell receptor beta chain described here comes from a study of OX40 agonist ivuxolimab in advanced cancers. For context, the study as a whole: The costimulatory receptor OX40 (CD134) was targeted by ivuxolimab, a fully human IgG2 agonistic monoclonal antibody. Intravenous ivuxolimab was administered to patients every 2 weeks at six dose levels: 0.01, 0.1, 0.3, 1.5, 3 and 10 mg/kg. Of the roughly 51 patients in dose escalation, some 19 had hepatocellular carcinoma, about 15 had melanoma, 9 had renal cell carcinoma and 9 had head and neck cancer. The dose-escalation cohort was approximately 83% male with a mean age of about 60 years, ranging from 23 to 79. Patients were allowed to have had prior anti-PD-1, anti-PD-L1 or anti-CTLA-4 therapy, and 40% of the dose-escalation patients had been treated with checkpoint inhibitors. Partial responses occurred in three dose-escalation patients, of whom one had hepatocellular carcinoma and two had cutaneous melanoma. Peripheral TCRbeta sequencing was intended to test whether TCR sequence diversity was altered and clonal T-cell expansion was caused by ivuxolimab. The paper covers the monotherapy dose-escalation part of the phase I ivuxolimab trial, which included N ≈ 52 patients. Here is what the overall study found, with its caveats: Low levels of normalized T-cell clonal expansion were also seen in some patients who did not respond. At doses of 0.1 to 3.0 mg/kg, clonal expansion of both CD4+ and CD8+ blood T cells was observed from baseline to week 6. Partial responders in the 0.1-3.0 mg/kg groups had among the lowest normalized peripheral clonal expansion, especially among CD8+ T cells. After ivuxolimab, expanded clones were on average more numerous among CD8+ T cells than among CD4+ T cells. Which antigens the clonally expanded peripheral T cells were specific for was not determined.

With respect to this clone: The target of this receptor is not known. No per-base quality is available; no much larger clone lies one base away.

Patients with autoimmune disease history or receiving systemic immunosuppression were excluded from the trial. Peripheral blood for TCR sequencing was collected from all dose cohorts at baseline, on cycle 4 day 1, and on cycle 7 day 1. Samples came from an open-label, multicenter, first-in-human phase I dose-escalation trial of ivuxolimab. Adults with locally advanced or metastatic melanoma, renal cell, hepatocellular, or head and neck squamous cell carcinoma were enrolled in the trial. Before TCR sequencing, CD4+ T cells and CD8+ T cells were sorted from peripheral blood as separate populations. At the junction V is shortened by 5 bases and J by 7 bases; bases outside the gene matches: 12. The CDR3 starts with the cysteine, ends with the phenylalanine, and has 16 residues. Only the CDR3 region is kept as DNA, spanning 48 bases read in frame from base 1. The germline V gene (reference sequence) supplies CDR1 SGHNT and CDR2 YYREEE.

To sequence the TCRbeta CDR3 region, genomic DNA was isolated from the sorted cells. The immunoSEQ Assay was used for sequencing of TCRbeta CDR3 regions. TCRdb carries this immuneACCESS record with in-frame sequences only. Its versions omit some clonotypes, under half of them owing to an unresolved V gene in the studies checked, with the rest unexplained. The sample records around 77,000 clones, around nine tenths of which are singletons. Around 2.5% of the sample rests with the top ten. The specimen was CD4+ or CD8+ T cells sorted from blood, collected in a trial of the OX40 agonist ivuxolimab. Here the chain combines TRBV5-4 and TRBJ1-6; 7 bases in the junction line up with TRBD1. The receptor was isolated from an adult with an advanced solid tumor such as melanoma, head and neck, liver or kidney cancer. In nucleotide form, the sequence is TGTGCCAGCAGAAGCTTCCGGGACAGACAAAATTCACCCCTCCACTTT. Protein translation: CASRSFRDRQNSPLHF.